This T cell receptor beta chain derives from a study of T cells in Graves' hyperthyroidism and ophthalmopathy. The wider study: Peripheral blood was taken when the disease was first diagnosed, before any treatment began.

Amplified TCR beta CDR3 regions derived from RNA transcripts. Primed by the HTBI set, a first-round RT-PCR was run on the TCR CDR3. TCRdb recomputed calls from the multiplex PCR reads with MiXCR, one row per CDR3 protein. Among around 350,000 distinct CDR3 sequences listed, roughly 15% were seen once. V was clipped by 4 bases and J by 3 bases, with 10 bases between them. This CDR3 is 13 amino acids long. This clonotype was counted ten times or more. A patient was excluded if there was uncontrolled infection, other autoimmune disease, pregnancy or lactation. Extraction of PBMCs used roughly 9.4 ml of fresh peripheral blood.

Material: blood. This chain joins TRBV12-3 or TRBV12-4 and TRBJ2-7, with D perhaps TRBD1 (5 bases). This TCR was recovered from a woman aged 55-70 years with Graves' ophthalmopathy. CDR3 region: CASSSGMNYEQYF. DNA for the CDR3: TGTGCCAGCAGTTCAGGGATGAACTACGAGCAGTACTTC.